What follows are 27 T cell receptor beta chains derived from one specimen sequenced in a study of T cell repertoires in cytomegalovirus infection. TCRdb reanalysed the reads using MiXCR and keeps one entry per CDR3 protein. The table has some 800,000 distinct CDR3 sequences, almost 30% seen once; the top ten hold over 10%. No antigen has been assigned to these receptors. The source material was cultured CD8+ T cells from PBMCs, sampled from culture after CMV antigen stimulation. The receptors come from a human donor in good health (CMV status not recorded). Some clones in this sample may be carry-over from other donors' samples.

The sample holds a few counts of this clonotype. The V call is TRBV7-9, the J call TRBJ2-1; D possibly corresponds to TRBD2 (5 bases). Germline V gives CDR1 SEHNR, CDR2 FQNEAQ (reference sequence). V was clipped by 6 bases and J by 2 bases, with 11 bases between them. This CDR3 comprises 14 residues. In DNA form, the CDR3 reads TGTGCCAGCAGTTCCGCGGAGGCCTACAATGAGCAGTTCTTC. Encoded protein: CASSSAEAYNEQFF.

This clonotype was seen at least ten times. The chain employs TRBV12-3 or TRBV12-4 and TRBJ2-3; D perhaps matches TRBD1 (5 bases). This CDR3 has 16 amino acids. Trimming removed 5 bases at V and 2 bases at J, with 17 bases between. The CDR3 DNA follows: TGTGCCAGCAGTCCCTCTGTGCCCAGGGCCACAGATACGCAGTATTTT. Protein sequence: CASSPSVPRATDTQYF.

This clonotype was detected many times. The V gene is TRBV7-2, the J gene TRBJ2-7; D is possibly TRBD2 (6 bases). V gave up 4 bases and J gave up 3 bases, with 10 bases separating them. CDR3 length equals 13 residues. In germline, CDR1 is SGHTA, CDR2 FQGNSA. The CDR3 DNA is TGTGCCAGCAGCTCGGGACTCGGCTACGAGCAGTACTTC. Protein sequence: CASSSGLGYEQYF.

This chain links TRBV6-2 or TRBV6-3 with TRBJ1-6, with a tentative D call TRBD1 (5 bases). V lost 5 bases and J 4 bases, leaving 12 bases between the germline ends. The CDR3 runs 15 residues. Germline V gene lookup returns CDR1 MNHEY and CDR2 SVGEGT. The CDR3 coding sequence is TGTGCCAGCAGTCCTGCGACAGCATATAATTCACCCCTCCACTTT. This encodes CASSPATAYNSPLHF.

The chain joins TRBV27 to TRBJ2-7, with no clear D. The germline V and J ends were trimmed by 5 bases and 5 bases, with 16 bases remaining between them. Germline V gene sequence: CDR1 MNHEY, CDR2 SMNVEV (reference sequence). CDR3 size: 14 residues. CDR3 sequence reads: CASSHSVQGDEQYF. The CDR3 DNA is TGTGCCAGCAGTCACTCCGTTCAAGGCGACGAGCAGTACTTC.

The V call is TRBV7-9, the J call TRBJ2-7; possibly TRBD1 for D (6 bases). CDR1 is SEHNR, CDR2 FQNEAQ, per germline (reference sequence). V was clipped by 1 base and J by 0 bases, with 13 bases between them. The CDR3 is 16 residues long. The CDR3 reads CASSLVSPGHSYEQYF. The CDR3 nucleotides are TGTGCCAGCAGCTTAGTCAGTCCGGGACACTCCTACGAGCAGTACTTC.

This sequence joins TRBV19 and TRBJ1-2; D gene uncertain. Germline V gives CDR1 LNHDA, CDR2 SQIVND (reference sequence). Trimming took off 3 bases at V and 2 bases at J, with 13 bases between the two ends. The length of the CDR3 is 15 residues. CDR3 protein: CASSIVAATNYGYTF. CDR3 DNA: TGTGCCAGTAGTATCGTGGCAGCGACCAACTATGGCTACACCTTC.

This chain joins TRBV4-3 and TRBJ1-5; no reliable D call. V lost 1 base, J lost 0 bases, and 10 bases lay in between. Germline V gene sequence: CDR1 LGHNA, CDR2 YSLEER. The CDR3 contains 16 residues. CDR3 amino acids: CASSQARDYSNQPQHF. CDR3 coding DNA: TGCGCCAGCAGCCAAGCCAGAGATTATAGCAATCAGCCCCAGCATTTT.

The gene calls are TRBV6-6 and TRBJ2-5; D is ambiguous. Germline loops: CDR1 MNHNY, CDR2 SVGAGI (reference sequence). V was cut by 0 bases and J by 4 bases, with 9 bases left in between. The CDR3 is 14 residues long. The CDR3 spells CASSYSGPGETQYF. The DNA of the CDR3 is TGTGCCAGCAGTTACTCAGGACCGGGAGAGACCCAGTACTTC.

This clonotype was seen only once. With a much larger clone just one base away, this may be a read error. This sequence joins TRBV7-2 and TRBJ1-2; D is ambiguous. The germline V gene has CDR1 SGHTA and CDR2 FQGNSA. CDR3 length: 13 residues. The CDR3 sequence: CVSSLGRDYGYTF. CDR3 nucleotides: TGTGTCAGCAGCTTAGGCCGGGACTATGGCTACACCTTC.

The gene calls are TRBV12-5 and TRBJ1-2; unclear D gene. V was clipped by 0 bases and J by 1 base, with 18 bases between them. Looked up from germline, CDR1 is LGHNT and CDR2 is FRNRAP. The CDR3 spans 18 residues. CDR3 sequence: CASGLVLDSRAGNYGYTF. Written as DNA, the CDR3 is TGTGCTAGTGGTTTGGTACTGGATAGTCGGGCCGGTAACTATGGCTACACCTTC. The whole variable domain, filled in from reference TRBV12-5 and TRBJ1-2, reads DARVTQTPRHKVTEMGQEVTMRCQPILGHNTVFWYRQTMMQGLELLAYFRNRAPLDDSGMPKDRFSAEMPDATLATLKIQPSEPRDSAVYFCASGLVLDSRAGNYGYTFGSGTRLTVV.

The V call is TRBV15, the J call TRBJ2-2, with D possibly being TRBD1 or TRBD2 (5 bases each). V lost 8 bases and J lost 5, with 15 bases in between. Germline V CDR1 and CDR2: LNHNV, YYDKDF (reference sequence). The length of the CDR3 is 14 residues. CDR3 sequence: CATSLGTETGELFF. In nucleotides, the CDR3 is TGTGCCACCTCTCTGGGGACGGAGACCGGGGAGCTGTTTTTT.

CDR3 nucleotide sequence: TGTGCCAGCAGCTTAGGTGGCAGGGGGTTCAATCAGCCCCAGCATTTT. This codes for CASSLGGRGFNQPQHF. This rearrangement joins TRBV7-9 to TRBJ1-5; TRBD1 agrees at 7 bases. The germline V gene encodes CDR1 SEHNR and CDR2 FQNEAQ (reference sequence). Losses at the gene ends were 1 base for V and 3 bases for J; bases not matched to a gene: 6. The CDR3 contains 16 residues.

V gene TRBV12-5 combines with J gene TRBJ2-3; D remains ambiguous. CDR1 and CDR2 (germline): LGHNT, FRNRAP. Trimming removed 6 bases from V and 11 bases from J, with 12 bases in between. The CDR3 is 11 amino acids. The CDR3 here is CASGPSSVQYF. CDR3 nucleotides: TGTGCTAGTGGACCTAGTTCCGTGCAGTATTTT.

In its sample, this clonotype was seen a few times. J is TRBJ1-1 and V is TRBV7-8; D possibly corresponds to TRBD1 (5 bases). Germline CDR1 reads SGHVS; CDR2 reads FQNEAQ. The CDR3 has 15 residues. V gave up 5 bases and J gave up 0 bases, with 13 bases separating them. CDR3 region: CASSPGARLNTEAFF. The CDR3 nucleotides read TGTGCCAGCAGCCCCGGGGCCAGACTGAACACTGAAGCTTTCTTT.

This clonotype was observed a few times. This chain joins TRBV29-1 and TRBJ1-2, with a weak D call TRBD1 (5 bases). Germline V gene lookup returns CDR1 SQVTM and CDR2 ANQGSEA. The CDR3 extends over 12 amino acids. The germline V and J ends were trimmed by 5 bases and 6 bases, with 13 bases remaining between them. CDR3 sequence reads: CSVPQGEDGYTF. The CDR3 region has the DNA TGCAGCGTTCCCCAGGGAGAGGATGGCTACACCTTC.

This clonotype was counted between two and nine times. The chain carries TRBV7-9 and TRBJ1-4; D unresolved. Germline V gene lookup returns CDR1 SEHNR and CDR2 FQNEAQ (reference sequence). Trimming shortened V by 6 bases and J by 6 bases, and 14 bases separated the two germline ends. The CDR3 extends over 14 amino acids. CDR3 nucleotides: TGTGCCAGCAGTCCATGGGGAGGGCATGAAAAACTGTTTTTT. This sequence encodes CASSPWGGHEKLFF.

The chain is built from TRBV12-3 or TRBV12-4 and TRBJ1-6; D perhaps matches TRBD1 (5 bases). Trimming took off 8 bases at V and 9 bases at J, with 14 bases between the two ends. The CDR3 length is 13 residues. As DNA, the CDR3 is TGTGCCAGCCAGACAGCGGGGCGTTCACCCCTCCACTTT. It yields the protein CASQTAGRSPLHF.

This clonotype was seen only a few times. The chain combines TRBV7-9 with TRBJ2-3, with TRBD2 identical over 8 bases. The CDR3 totals 16 residues. J gave up 1 base and V 7 bases, and 10 bases lay outside the gene matches. Germline values: CDR1 SEHNR, CDR2 FQNEAQ (reference sequence). CDR3 protein: CASNPRVSGGTDTQYF. In DNA form, the CDR3 reads TGTGCCAGCAACCCCCGTGTTAGCGGGGGCACAGATACGCAGTATTTT.

This clonotype was picked up many times. The chain is built from TRBV7-9 and TRBJ2-2, with 10 bases matching TRBD1. V shed 2 bases and J 3 bases; nucleotides not matched to a gene: 3. Germline loops: CDR1 SEHNR, CDR2 FQNEAQ (reference sequence). This CDR3 has 16 amino acids. Written as DNA, the CDR3 is TGTGCCAGCAGCTTACCCGGACAGGGGGACACCGGGGAGCTGTTTTTT. Amino acid sequence: CASSLPGQGDTGELFF.

This clonotype was detected ten times or more. The chain is built from TRBV7-2 and TRBJ2-2, with D uncertain. V lost 3 bases to trimming and J lost 3 bases, with 11 bases between them. Germline V gene data show CDR1 as SGHTA and CDR2 as FQGNSA. This CDR3 contains 15 residues. CDR3 loop: CASSFSVSDTGELFF. For the CDR3, the DNA is TGTGCCAGCAGCTTTTCTGTCTCGGACACCGGGGAGCTGTTTTTT.

V usage is TRBV5-4 and J usage is TRBJ2-7, with a weak D call TRBD1 (6 bases). CDR1 is SGHNT and CDR2 is YYREEE in the germline V gene (reference sequence). This CDR3 has 14 amino acids. Trimming stripped 7 bases from V and 1 base from J, with 15 bases between. CDR3 coding DNA: TGTGCCAGCGCTCAAGGGGGTGCGTCCTACGAGCAGTACTTC. This sequence encodes CASAQGGASYEQYF.

This clonotype was seen at least ten times. This sequence joins TRBV7-8 and TRBJ2-1; TRBD2 agrees at 7 bases. The CDR3 runs 16 residues. V lost 4 bases, J lost 5 bases, and 11 bases stayed unmatched. Germline lookup yields CDR1 SGHVS and CDR2 FQNEAQ. The chain's CDR3 is CASSSQLGLVNNEQFF. In DNA form, the CDR3 reads TGTGCCAGCAGCTCCCAGCTCGGACTAGTGAACAATGAGCAGTTCTTC.

The chain has TRBV27 and TRBJ1-1; tentatively, D is TRBD1 (6 bases). CDR3 size: 15 residues. Germline V gives CDR1 MNHEY, CDR2 SMNVEV (reference sequence). Trimming stripped 3 bases from V and 2 bases from J, with 13 bases between. This CDR3 reads CASSFVGGSNTEAFF. The CDR3 region has the DNA TGTGCCAGCAGTTTTGTAGGGGGGTCCAACACTGAAGCTTTCTTT.

The J gene is TRBJ2-3, the V gene TRBV15, with 8 bases matching TRBD2. The V gene's germline CDR1 is LNHNV and CDR2 YYDKDF (reference sequence). The V segment lost 0 bases and the J segment 9 bases; nucleotides outside the gene matches: 8. The CDR3 has 15 residues. In nucleotides, the CDR3 is TGTGCCACCAGCAGAGATATAGGTAGCGGGGACACGCAGTATTTT. Translating gives CATSRDIGSGDTQYF.

There are many counts of this clonotype. J is TRBJ2-3 and V is TRBV12-3 or TRBV12-4, with a weak D call TRBD1 (5 bases). CDR3 length equals 15 residues. The V end lost 8 bases, the J end lost 3 bases, and 18 bases lay between the germline ends. The CDR3 nucleotides read TGTGCCAGCTCGTCGTGGGGCACTCAGACAGATACGCAGTATTTT. Amino acids: CASSSWGTQTDTQYF.

The chain recombines TRBV12-3 or TRBV12-4 with TRBJ1-1, with D perhaps TRBD1 (5 bases). This CDR3 has 14 residues. The V end was cut by 7 bases, the J end by 4 bases, with 16 bases between. The CDR3 sequence: CASTRVGGGTEAFF. Here the CDR3 DNA reads TGTGCCAGCACCCGGGTGGGGGGGGGCACTGAAGCTTTCTTT.